This T cell receptor beta chain was captured in a study of shared clonotypes between healthy human individuals. Method: immunoSEQ multiplex PCR; TCRdb's copy keeps in-frame clones and lacks some. The table records under 2,500,000 clones, approximately 94% of them present only once. The source is a man between 18 and 29 years old in good health. The sequencing sample was made of naive CD4+ T cells sorted from blood. The subset: CD45RA+ positively selected.

The CDR3 DNA is TGTGCCATCAGTGAAGGAACTAGCGGGAGCACAGATACGCAGTATTTT. Its translation is CAISEGTSGSTDTQYF. V usage is TRBV10-3 and J usage is TRBJ2-3; 9 bases are a match to TRBD2. The CDR3 totals 16 residues. After removal of 3 bases from V and 0 bases from J, the junction contained 4 bases not matched to a gene. Germline-derived CDR1 and CDR2 are ENHRY and SYGVKD.